A single sample gave rise to the 23 T cell receptor beta chains below, sequenced in a study of blood T cell repertoires in COVID-19. Repertoires were generated with immunoSEQ multiplex PCR, while TCRdb's copy carries only in-frame clones and drops some. The sample has nearly 200,000 clones, 89% seen once; the top ten hold about 8.8%. Sequencing used PBMCs or T cells enriched from blood (not recorded which). The receptor set was obtained from a woman aged 18-35 years who had recovered from COVID-19.

The rearrangement links TRBV7-9 to TRBJ2-5; TRBD1 agrees at 8 bases. This CDR3 contains 16 residues. From germline, CDR1 is SEHNR and CDR2 FQNEAQ (reference sequence). V was clipped by 0 bases and J by 7 bases; unmatched bases: 10. This chain's CDR3 is CASSLAGTGGSGTQYF. The CDR3 nucleotides are TGTGCCAGCAGCTTAGCAGGAACAGGGGGTAGCGGGACCCAGTACTTC.

This clone showed up just once. This rearrangement joins TRBV12-5 to TRBJ2-1; 8 bases line up with TRBD1. J lost 0 bases, V lost 1 base, and 5 bases had no gene match. Looked up from germline, CDR1 is LGHNT and CDR2 is FRNRAP. This CDR3 region has 17 residues. The CDR3 reads CASGLASGTGSYNEQFF. The CDR3 nucleotides are TGTGCTAGTGGTTTGGCTTCCGGGACAGGCTCCTACAATGAGCAGTTCTTC.

This sequence joins TRBV28 and TRBJ2-5; TRBD2 matches at 13 bases. Germline CDR1 reads MDHEN; CDR2 reads SYDVKM. The CDR3 runs to 17 residues. With 4 bases clipped from V and 4 bases from J, the junction kept 9 bases outside the gene matches. The CDR3 coding sequence is TGTGCCAGCAGTTCCCTACTAGCGGGGGGGCTTGGAGAGACCCAGTACTTC. It specifies CASSSLLAGGLGETQYF.

The chain carries TRBV5-1 and TRBJ1-2; 7 positions agree with TRBD1. This CDR3 has 16 residues. V was clipped by 4 bases and J by 3 bases; unmatched bases: 12. CDR1 SGHRS and CDR2 YFSETQ come from the germline V gene. Here the CDR3 reads CASSRYTGVLHYGYTF. The CDR3 DNA sequence: TGCGCCAGCAGCCGGTACACAGGGGTCCTACACTATGGCTACACCTTC.

V and J are TRBV5-6 and TRBJ2-3; D gene unclear. The CDR3 is 15 amino acids. The V end lost 4 bases, the J end lost 3 bases, and 15 bases lay between the germline ends. In germline, CDR1 is SGHDT, CDR2 YYEEEE. For the CDR3, the DNA is TGTGCCAGCAGCCCCTGGCTGGCCTTAACAGATACGCAGTATTTT. Translated, it gives CASSPWLALTDTQYF. Full variable domain (missing parts from reference TRBV5-6 and TRBJ2-3): DAGVTQSPTHLIKTRGQQVTLRCSPKSGHDTVSWYQQALGQGPQFIFQYYEEEERQRGNFPDRFSGHQFPNYSSELNVNALLLGDSALYLCASSPWLALTDTQYFGPGTRLTVL.

The V gene is TRBV12-3 or TRBV12-4, the J gene TRBJ2-1, with a tentative D call TRBD1 (6 bases). The V end lost 3 bases, the J end lost 6 bases, and 9 bases lay between the germline ends. The CDR3 has 13 residues. CDR3 loop: CASSFGTLNEQFF. The CDR3, as DNA: TGTGCCAGCAGTTTTGGGACACTCAATGAGCAGTTCTTC.

J is TRBJ2-5 and V is TRBV9; TRBD2 is a possible D gene (7 bases). The V and J ends lost 1 base and 5 bases respectively, with 12 bases between them. The CDR3 contains 14 residues. Germline CDR1 reads SGDLS; CDR2 reads YYNGEE. The CDR3 protein is CASSVRGGLETQYF. CDR3 in DNA: TGTGCCAGCAGCGTAAGGGGGGGTCTGGAGACCCAGTACTTC.

This clone occurred a few times. This chain joins TRBV28 and TRBJ1-2, with 8 bases aligning to TRBD1. CDR1 is MDHEN and CDR2 is SYDVKM in the germline V gene. The CDR3 contains 13 residues. Losses at the gene ends were 6 bases for V and 5 bases for J; bases not matched to a gene: 5. The CDR3 here is CASRSTGGYGYTF. The CDR3, as DNA: TGTGCCAGCAGGTCTACAGGGGGGTATGGCTACACCTTC.

The table lists this clone with a few counts. This sequence joins TRBV6-4 and TRBJ2-3, with 11 positions matching TRBD2. CDR3 size: 15 residues. Germline V gene sequence: CDR1 MRHNA, CDR2 SNTAGT. Trimming cost V 5 bases and J 1 base; bases outside gene matches: 2. This CDR3 reads CASSLLAGGTDTQYF. CDR3 DNA: TGTGCCAGCAGTTTACTAGCGGGGGGCACAGATACGCAGTATTTT.

The chain combines TRBV28 with TRBJ1-4; the D gene is possibly TRBD1 (5 bases). CDR1 is MDHEN and CDR2 is SYDVKM in the germline V gene. Trimming took off 6 bases at V and 4 bases at J, with 12 bases between the two ends. The CDR3 totals 14 residues. CDR3 amino acids: CASSPGLGNEKLFF. CDR3 DNA sequence: TGTGCCAGCAGCCCAGGGCTAGGTAATGAAAAACTGTTTTTT.

The V gene is TRBV6-1, the J gene TRBJ1-3; D is unresolved. This CDR3 is 15 amino acids long. Trimming cost V 1 base and J 0 bases, with 7 bases left between them. In germline, CDR1 is MNHNS, CDR2 SASEGT. CDR3 in amino acids: CASSEVINSGNTIYF. CDR3 sequence (DNA): TGTGCCAGCAGTGAAGTCATCAACTCTGGAAACACCATATATTTT.

This clone was recorded a few times. For the CDR3, the DNA is TGTGCCAGCAGCGTAGGACAGTATAATGAAAAACTGTTTTTT. Translation: CASSVGQYNEKLFF. This chain links TRBV9 with TRBJ1-4; a possible D gene is TRBD1 (5 bases). Germline V CDR1 and CDR2: SGDLS, YYNGEE. The CDR3 extends over 14 amino acids. Trimming took 0 bases from V and 4 from J, leaving 7 bases between them.

V usage is TRBV14 and J usage is TRBJ1-4; D uncertain. Germline CDR1 is SGHDN and CDR2 is FVKESK. The CDR3 sequence is 9 residues long. V shed 7 bases and J shed 11 bases, with 5 bases lying between them. The CDR3 spells CASKRKLFF. In nucleotides, the CDR3 is TGTGCCAGCAAGCGGAAACTGTTTTTT. Full variable domain (outside the CDR3, taken from reference TRBV14 and TRBJ1-4): EAGVTQFPSHSVIEKGQTVTLRCDPISGHDNLYWYRRVMGKEIKFLLHFVKESKQDESGMPNNRFLAERTGGTYSTLKVQPAELEDSGVYFCASKRKLFFGSGTQLSVL.

This chain uses TRBV27 with TRBJ2-7; 8 bases agree with TRBD1. J lost 3 bases, V lost 6 bases, and 4 bases had no gene match. The CDR3 spans 13 residues. Germline assignment: CDR1 MNHEY and CDR2 SMNVEV (reference sequence). The CDR3 loop reads CASSPGGLYEQYF. The CDR3 DNA reads TGTGCCAGCAGCCCAGGGGGCCTCTACGAGCAGTACTTC.

This clone was observed a single time. The chain joins TRBV27 to TRBJ1-1; no reliable D call. Per the germline V gene, CDR1 is MNHEY and CDR2 is SMNVEV (reference sequence). The germline V and J ends were trimmed by 1 base and 1 base, with 4 bases remaining between them. The CDR3 runs to 13 residues. The CDR3 loop reads CASSLLENTEAFF. The CDR3 nucleotides read TGTGCCAGCAGTTTATTAGAGAACACTGAAGCTTTCTTT.

The chain has TRBV6-5 and TRBJ2-3; a weak D match, TRBD1 (6 bases). Looked up from germline, CDR1 is MNHEY and CDR2 is SVGAGI. The V end lost 0 bases, the J end lost 3 bases, and 10 bases lay between the germline ends. This CDR3 contains 15 residues. As DNA, the CDR3 is TGTGCCAGCAGTTACTCAACAGGGTTGACAGATACGCAGTATTTT. Residues: CASSYSTGLTDTQYF.

The chain combines TRBV27 with TRBJ1-5; the D is unclear. The CDR3 loop spans 14 amino acids. V was trimmed by 5 bases and J by 0 bases, leaving 8 bases between them. Looked up from germline, CDR1 is MNHEY and CDR2 is SMNVEV (reference sequence). The CDR3 bases are TGTGCCAGCAGTGGGCTACATAGCAATCAGCCCCAGCATTTT. Its translation: CASSGLHSNQPQHF.

The chain joins TRBV7-9 to TRBJ2-1; no firm D call. Trimming cost V 6 bases and J 1 base, with 10 bases left between them. CDR3 length: 14 residues. Germline assignment: CDR1 SEHNR and CDR2 FQNEAQ (reference sequence). The chain's CDR3 is CASRSLISYNEQFF. The CDR3 DNA is TGTGCCAGCAGGAGTTTGATTTCCTACAATGAGCAGTTCTTC.

CDR3 coding DNA: TGTGCCTGGAGTGTGACAGGGTCTGGCTACACCTTC. Translating it yields CAWSVTGSGYTF. The chain uses TRBV30 and TRBJ1-2, with 7 bases fitting TRBD1. In germline, CDR1 is GTSNPN, CDR2 SVGIG (reference sequence). Trimming at V came to 0 bases and at J to 7 bases, leaving 2 bases not matched to a gene. The CDR3 has 12 residues.

The chain has TRBV5-1 and TRBJ2-5, with D perhaps TRBD1 (6 bases). The V end lost 4 bases, the J end lost 3 bases, and 25 bases lay between the germline ends. Germline V lookup: CDR1 SGHRS, CDR2 YFSETQ. CDR3 length: 18 residues. The CDR3 bases are TGCGCCAGCAGCCTCACAGGGTTAGAAGGAGTTGTGAAAGAGACCCAGTACTTC. This encodes CASSLTGLEGVVKETQYF.

The rearrangement links TRBV5-4 to TRBJ2-5; 14 positions agree with TRBD2. V lost 4 bases, J lost 0 bases, and 8 bases stayed unmatched. Germline loops: CDR1 SGHNT, CDR2 YYREEE (reference sequence). CDR3 length: 18 amino acids. The CDR3 DNA follows: TGTGCCAGCAGCCCTGGGACTAGCGGGGGAGGGTACCAAGAGACCCAGTACTTC. This encodes CASSPGTSGGGYQETQYF.

This rearrangement joins TRBV19 to TRBJ1-1; 9 bases are shared with TRBD1. Germline CDR1 and CDR2: LNHDA and SQIVND (reference sequence). The CDR3 has 13 amino acids. V lost 8 bases and J lost 7; bases outside the gene matches: 8. CDR3 loop: CASRGQGYYEAFF. CDR3 nucleotide sequence: TGTGCCAGTCGGGGACAGGGCTATTATGAAGCTTTCTTT.

The chain combines TRBV3-1 (or the pseudogene TRBV3-2) with TRBJ2-7, with D unclear. Per the germline V gene, CDR1 is LGHDT and CDR2 is YNNKEL (reference sequence). Between the trimmed V and J ends, which lost 0 bases and 7 bases, there was a span of 4 bases. This CDR3 has 11 amino acids. The CDR3 nucleotides read TGTGCCAGCAGCCAAGATATGGAGCAGTACTTC. Encoded protein: CASSQDMEQYF.